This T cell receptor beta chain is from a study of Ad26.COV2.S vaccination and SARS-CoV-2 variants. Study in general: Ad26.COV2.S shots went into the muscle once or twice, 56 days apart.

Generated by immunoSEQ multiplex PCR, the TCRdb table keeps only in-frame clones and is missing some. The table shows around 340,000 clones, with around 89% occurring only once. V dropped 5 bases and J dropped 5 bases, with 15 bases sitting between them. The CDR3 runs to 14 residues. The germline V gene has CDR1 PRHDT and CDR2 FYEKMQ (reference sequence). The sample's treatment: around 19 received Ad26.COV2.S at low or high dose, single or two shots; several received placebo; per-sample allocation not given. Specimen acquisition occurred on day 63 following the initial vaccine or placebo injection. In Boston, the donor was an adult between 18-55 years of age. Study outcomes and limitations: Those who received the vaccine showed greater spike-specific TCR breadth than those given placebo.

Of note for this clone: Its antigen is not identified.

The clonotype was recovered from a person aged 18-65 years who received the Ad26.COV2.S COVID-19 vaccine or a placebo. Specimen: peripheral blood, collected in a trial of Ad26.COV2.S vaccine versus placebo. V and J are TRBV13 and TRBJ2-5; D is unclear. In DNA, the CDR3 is TGTGCCAGCAGCCCCCCGCTCCTAAGGGAGACCCAGTACTTC. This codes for CASSPPLLRETQYF.